This record concerns one T cell receptor (beta chain) sequence. The antigen remains unidentified. The data were produced by immunoSEQ multiplex PCR, yet TCRdb's version contains in-frame clones alone and is incomplete. Of approximately 150,000 clones in the sample, 85% were seen once. This specimen belongs to a study of cytomegalovirus exposure and HLA in healthy donors. General study points: Cytomegalovirus status was reportedly diagnosed by the classifier with high specificity and sensitivity.

The CDR3 is 19 residues long. Germline trimming cut 0 bases from V and 1 base from J; bases unmatched to any gene: 5. Germline V lookup: CDR1 LGHNA, CDR2 YNFKEQ. This receptor was taken from a man between 25 and 39 years old in good health and CMV-seropositive. The sample was PBMCs. This chain joins TRBV4-2 and TRBJ2-4, with 14 bases fitting TRBD2. CDR3 loop: CASSQDRGLAGGAKNIQYF. In DNA, the CDR3 is TGTGCCAGCAGCCAAGATCGAGGACTAGCGGGGGGTGCCAAAAACATTCAGTACTTC.